The T cell receptor (beta chain) described here comes from a study of T cells in Graves' hyperthyroidism and ophthalmopathy. This clonotype was picked up a small number of times. The investigators amplified TCR beta CDR3 regions from RNA transcripts. HTBI primers drove first-round RT-PCR of the TCR CDR3. TCRdb reanalysed the multiplex PCR reads using MiXCR and keeps one entry per CDR3 protein. The table includes some 560,000 distinct CDR3 sequences, 15% to 19% detected once. Sequenced material: blood. This receptor was identified in a woman in her twenties or thirties with Graves' hyperthyroidism.

The chain's CDR3 is CASSVQAGDEQFF. The CDR3 bases are TGTGCCAGTAGTGTCCAAGCGGGAGATGAGCAGTTCTTC. This chain joins TRBV19 and TRBJ2-1; 8 bases agree with TRBD2. This CDR3 contains 13 residues. J was trimmed by 8 bases and V by 5 bases; bases with no gene match: 5. Germline CDR1 is LNHDA and CDR2 is SQIVND (reference sequence).